This T cell receptor (beta chain) stems from a study of cytomegalovirus exposure and HLA in healthy donors. About the study: The roughly 110 validation repertoires used the same platform as the roughly 670 first-cohort repertoires, a later analysis reported. Whole-study results and caveats: Most sequenced TCRs were rare (though some public TCRs occurred in many donors).

The germline gives CDR1 MNHEY, CDR2 SMNVEV (reference sequence). Germline trimming cut 4 bases from V and 1 base from J; bases unmatched to any gene: 8. The CDR3 is 17 residues long. In the case of this clone: Its antigen is still unknown.

Produced via immunoSEQ multiplex PCR; TCRdb's table is partial and in-frame only. Among about 400,000 clones listed, around 86% were seen once. The genes are TRBV27 and TRBJ2-3; TRBD2 matches 10 bases. Sequencing was performed on PBMCs. The TCR sequence derives from a woman younger than 30 in good health and CMV-seronegative. DNA of the CDR3: TGTGCCAGCAGTTCCCAGACTAGCGGGCGCCGCACAGATACGCAGTATTTT. This gives the protein CASSSQTSGRRTDTQYF.